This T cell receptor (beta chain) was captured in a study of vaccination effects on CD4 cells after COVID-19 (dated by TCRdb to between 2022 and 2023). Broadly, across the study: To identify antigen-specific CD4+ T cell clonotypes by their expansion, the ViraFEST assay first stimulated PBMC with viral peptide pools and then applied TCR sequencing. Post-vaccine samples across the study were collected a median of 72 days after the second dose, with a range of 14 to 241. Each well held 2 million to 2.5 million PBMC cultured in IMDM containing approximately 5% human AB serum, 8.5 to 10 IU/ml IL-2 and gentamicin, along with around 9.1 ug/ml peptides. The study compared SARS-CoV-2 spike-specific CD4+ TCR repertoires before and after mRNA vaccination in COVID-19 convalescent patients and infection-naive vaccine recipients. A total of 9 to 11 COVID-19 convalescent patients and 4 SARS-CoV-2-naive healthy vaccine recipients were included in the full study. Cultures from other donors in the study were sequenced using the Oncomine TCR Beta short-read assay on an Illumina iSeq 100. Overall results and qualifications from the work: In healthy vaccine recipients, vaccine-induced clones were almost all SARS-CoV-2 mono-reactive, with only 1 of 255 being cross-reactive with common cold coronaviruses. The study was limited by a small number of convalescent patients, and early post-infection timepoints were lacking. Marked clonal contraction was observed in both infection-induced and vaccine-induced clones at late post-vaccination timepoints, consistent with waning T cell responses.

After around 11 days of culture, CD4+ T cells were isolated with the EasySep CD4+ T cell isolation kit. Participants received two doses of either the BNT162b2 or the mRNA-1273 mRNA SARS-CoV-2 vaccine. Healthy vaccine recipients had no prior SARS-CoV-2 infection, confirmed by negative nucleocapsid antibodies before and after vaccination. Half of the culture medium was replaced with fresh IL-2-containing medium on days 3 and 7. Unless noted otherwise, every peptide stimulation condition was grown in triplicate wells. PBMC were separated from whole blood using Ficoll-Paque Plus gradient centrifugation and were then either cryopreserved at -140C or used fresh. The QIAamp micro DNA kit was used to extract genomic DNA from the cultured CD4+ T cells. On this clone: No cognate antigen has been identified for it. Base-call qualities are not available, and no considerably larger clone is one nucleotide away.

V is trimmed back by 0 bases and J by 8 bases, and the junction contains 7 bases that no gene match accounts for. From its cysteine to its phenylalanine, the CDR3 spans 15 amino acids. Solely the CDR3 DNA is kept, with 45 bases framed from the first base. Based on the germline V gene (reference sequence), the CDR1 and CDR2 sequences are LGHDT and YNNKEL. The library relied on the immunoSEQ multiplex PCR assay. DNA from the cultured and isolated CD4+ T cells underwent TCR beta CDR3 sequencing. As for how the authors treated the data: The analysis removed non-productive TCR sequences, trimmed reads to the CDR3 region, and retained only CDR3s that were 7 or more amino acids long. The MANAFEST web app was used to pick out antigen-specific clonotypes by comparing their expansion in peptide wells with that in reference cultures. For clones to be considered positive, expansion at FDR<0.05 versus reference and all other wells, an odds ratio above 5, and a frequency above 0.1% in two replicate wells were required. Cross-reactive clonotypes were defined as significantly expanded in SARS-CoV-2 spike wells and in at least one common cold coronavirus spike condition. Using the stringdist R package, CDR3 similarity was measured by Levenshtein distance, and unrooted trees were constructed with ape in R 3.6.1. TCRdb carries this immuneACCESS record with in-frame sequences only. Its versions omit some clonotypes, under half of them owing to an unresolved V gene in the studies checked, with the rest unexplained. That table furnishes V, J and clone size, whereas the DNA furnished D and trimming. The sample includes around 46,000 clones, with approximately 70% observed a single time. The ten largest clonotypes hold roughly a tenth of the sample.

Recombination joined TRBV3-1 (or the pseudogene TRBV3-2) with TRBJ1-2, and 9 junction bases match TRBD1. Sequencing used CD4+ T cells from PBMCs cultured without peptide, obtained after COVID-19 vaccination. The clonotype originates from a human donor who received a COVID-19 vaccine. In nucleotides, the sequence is TGTGCCAGCAGCCAAGACCGGACAGGGGTTGGGGGCTACACCTTC. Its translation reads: CASSQDRTGVGGYTF.